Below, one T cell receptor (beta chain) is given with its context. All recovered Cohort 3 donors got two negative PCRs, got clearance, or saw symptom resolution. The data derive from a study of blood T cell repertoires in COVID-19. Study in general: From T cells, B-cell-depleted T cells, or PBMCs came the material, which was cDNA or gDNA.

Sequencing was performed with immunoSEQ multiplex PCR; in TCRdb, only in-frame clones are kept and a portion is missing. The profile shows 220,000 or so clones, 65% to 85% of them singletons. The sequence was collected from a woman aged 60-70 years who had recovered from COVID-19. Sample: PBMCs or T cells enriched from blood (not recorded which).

The CDR3 is CASSPYGGGSYNEQFF. The CDR3 nucleotides read TGTGCCAGCAGTCCCTATGGGGGAGGCTCCTACAATGAGCAGTTCTTC. J is TRBJ2-1 and V is TRBV27; weak D call: TRBD2 (6 bases). The CDR3 loop spans 16 amino acids. Trimming left V 5 bases short and J 0 bases short, with 14 bases between. CDR1 MNHEY and CDR2 SMNVEV come from the germline V gene (reference sequence).